This T cell receptor beta chain was identified in a study of identifying expanded T cells in peripheral blood. The method was immunoSEQ multiplex PCR; TCRdb's version includes in-frame clones alone and lacks a portion of them. The profile shows approximately 100,000 clones, around 88% of them singletons. With regard to this clone: What it binds is not known.

The CDR3 covers 14 residues. Trimming removed 3 bases from V and 0 bases from J; junction bases left unmatched: 2. Looked up from germline, CDR1 is PRHDT and CDR2 is FYEKMQ (reference sequence). Broader study findings: Variance in clone template counts between roughly two-week samples significantly increased with total template count across all healthy donors.

This receptor was taken from a person between 18 and 69 years old in good health. The chain recombines TRBV13 with TRBJ2-7; TRBD2 matches at 7 bases. The material sequenced was blood. CDR3 DNA: TGTGCCAGCAGCTTGGGAGGGAGCTCCTACGAGCAGTACTTC. This sequence encodes CASSLGGSSYEQYF.